The entry below gives a single T cell receptor (beta chain) sequence along with its context. This CDR3 region has 13 residues. V was trimmed by 7 bases and J by 7 bases, leaving 14 bases between them. Produced via immunoSEQ multiplex PCR; TCRdb's table is partial and in-frame only. The repertoire holds 130,000 or so clones, approximately 90% seen once, with just over 7% in the top ten. The data originate from a study of T cell responses to AZD1222 COVID-19 vaccine. The chain has TRBV12-3 or TRBV12-4 and TRBJ2-1, with D unresolved. This receptor was taken from an adult in good health. This sample comprised peripheral blood, obtained on day 0 of AZD1222 vaccination. The DNA for the CDR3 is TGTGCCAGCACCCAGAATAGGAAAAATGAGCAGTTCTTC. It yields the protein CASTQNRKNEQFF.